This TCR beta chain was captured in a study of T cell responses to AZD1222 COVID-19 vaccine. Assay used: immunoSEQ multiplex PCR; TCRdb lists only in-frame clones, some missing. Of roughly 84,000 clones listed, around 85% are singletons. With respect to this clone: Its matching antigen is unknown.

Germline loops: CDR1 SQVTM, CDR2 ANQGSEA. This CDR3 has 12 residues. Whole-study results and caveats: None of the repertoires were sampled until the peak T cell response had passed. Dominant at 160-218 and 743-854, vaccine-associated CD4 TCRs also spanned spike. Rises in breadth and depth of Spike-specific TCRs came after two AZD1222 doses. Donors were chiefly white British, with a greater number of females, and clonal diversity was perhaps underestimated.

The source material was peripheral blood, sampled 28 days after the second AZD1222 dose. The receptor comes from an adult who received the AZD1222 COVID-19 vaccine. The V gene is TRBV29-1, the J gene TRBJ1-1; D gene uncertain. The CDR3 here is CSPQRMNTEAFF. CDR3 in DNA: TGCAGTCCACAGCGGATGAACACTGAAGCTTTCTTT.